A single sample gave rise to the 17 T cell receptor beta chains below, sequenced in a study of T cell responses to AZD1222 COVID-19 vaccine. Profiled with immunoSEQ multiplex PCR; TCRdb holds only in-frame clones, not every one. The sample lists about 64,000 clones, just over 90% occurring once. This sample comprised peripheral blood, obtained 28 days after the second dose of the MenACWY control vaccine. All receptors derive from an adult who received the MenACWY meningococcal vaccine as a control.

This rearrangement joins TRBV28 to TRBJ1-2, with a tentative D call TRBD1 (5 bases). Germline values: CDR1 MDHEN, CDR2 SYDVKM. This CDR3 region has 16 residues. V dropped 1 base and J dropped 1 base, with 13 bases sitting between them. CDR3 DNA: TGTGCCAGCAGTTTATCTACCAGGGCGAATAACTATGGCTACACCTTC. It translates to CASSLSTRANNYGYTF.

This clone was recorded once. The rearrangement uses TRBV9 and TRBJ2-7; tentative D call: TRBD1 (6 bases). V was trimmed by 0 bases and J by 3 bases, leaving 10 bases between them. Germline CDR1 reads SGDLS; CDR2 reads YYNGEE. This CDR3 is 14 amino acids long. CDR3 nucleotide sequence: TGTGCCAGCAGCGTAGCCGAGGGGGACTACGAGCAGTACTTC. Residues: CASSVAEGDYEQYF. The full variable domain, rest sourced from reference TRBV9 and TRBJ2-7, is DSGVTQTPKHLITATGQRVTLRCSPRSGDLSVYWYQQSLDQGLQFLIQYYNGEERAKGNILERFSAQQFPDLHSELNLSSLELGDSALYFCASSVAEGDYEQYFGPGTRLTVT.

The rearrangement joins TRBV11-2 to TRBJ2-5, with 14 bases that match TRBD2. V dropped 6 bases and J dropped 5; count of bases not matched to a gene: 14. The CDR3 sequence is 18 residues long. The germline CDR1 and CDR2 sequences are SGHAT and FQNNGV. The CDR3, as DNA: TGTGCCAGCAGGTCCGGGACTAGCGGGAGTTCGGGGGCGGAGACCCAGTACTTC. This translates into CASRSGTSGSSGAETQYF.

This sequence joins TRBV18 and TRBJ2-5; D may be TRBD2 (6 bases). The CDR3 has 13 amino acids. CDR1 and CDR2 (germline): KGHSH, LQKENI. The V end was cut by 6 bases, the J end by 2 bases, with 10 bases between. For the CDR3, the DNA is TGTGCCAGCTCCCAGGAGGGACAAGAGACCCAGTACTTC. As protein: CASSQEGQETQYF.

This rearrangement joins TRBV27 to TRBJ1-6, with a possible D match to TRBD1 (5 bases). With 4 bases removed from V and 7 bases from J, the gap between germline ends came to 11 bases. This CDR3 contains 14 residues. Germline loops: CDR1 MNHEY, CDR2 SMNVEV (reference sequence). For the CDR3, the DNA is TGTGCCAGCAGTTGGGGGTACCCAAATTCACCCCTCCACTTT. Amino acids: CASSWGYPNSPLHF.

The chain carries TRBV28 and TRBJ1-3; a weak D match, TRBD1 (5 bases). V was pared by 10 bases and J by 8 bases, with 15 bases between. The V gene's germline CDR1 is MDHEN and CDR2 SYDVKM. This CDR3 comprises 12 residues. The CDR3 loop reads CATQDLSDTIYF. DNA for the CDR3: TGTGCCACACAGGACCTCTCTGACACCATATATTTT.

For the CDR3, the DNA is TGTGCCAGCAGCCGACTAGCGGGCACCGGGGAGCTGTTTTTT. Protein sequence: CASSRLAGTGELFF. The rearrangement uses TRBV6-2 or TRBV6-3 and TRBJ2-2; 10 nucleotides line up with TRBD2. The CDR3 is made up of 14 amino acids. The trim removed 6 bases at V and 4 bases at J, leaving 2 bases unmatched. Germline V CDR1 and CDR2: MNHEY, SVGEGT.

This sequence joins TRBV28 and TRBJ2-1, with TRBD2 identical over 10 bases. Germline V gene lookup returns CDR1 MDHEN and CDR2 SYDVKM. Losses at the gene ends were 7 bases for V and 4 bases for J; bases not matched to a gene: 10. The CDR3 is 16 residues long. CDR3 DNA: TGTGCCAGCACCACGGCACTAGCGGGGTCTTACAATGAGCAGTTCTTC. Translating it yields CASTTALAGSYNEQFF.

This clone turned up a few times. The J gene is TRBJ1-2, the V gene TRBV11-3; TRBD1 matches at 9 bases. Trimming removed 9 bases from V and 1 base from J; junction bases left unmatched: 3. This CDR3 region has 13 residues. CDR1 is SGHNT and CDR2 is YENEEA in the germline V gene. The CDR3 here is CARPDRGNYGYTF. The CDR3 region has the DNA TGTGCCAGGCCGGACAGGGGTAACTATGGCTACACCTTC.

CDR3: CASLSPTGNTGELFF. CDR3 DNA sequence: TGTGCCAGCCTCAGTCCGACAGGGAACACCGGGGAGCTGTTTTTT. The gene calls are TRBV6-5 and TRBJ2-2; tentative D call: TRBD1 (6 bases). In germline, CDR1 is MNHEY, CDR2 SVGAGI. This CDR3 contains 15 residues. V was trimmed by 8 bases and J by 1 base, leaving 14 bases between them.

The chain links TRBV28 to TRBJ1-1, with D unclear. This CDR3 is built from 11 residues. Germline V gives CDR1 MDHEN, CDR2 SYDVKM. In DNA form, the CDR3 reads TGTGCTAGCCTAATCAACACTGAAGCTTTCTTT. Translated: CASLINTEAFF.

The rearrangement links TRBV19 to TRBJ1-1; 9 bases are shared with TRBD1. CDR1 and CDR2 from the germline V gene are LNHDA and SQIVND (reference sequence). The CDR3 spans 15 residues. Trimming took 3 bases from V and 2 from J; bases not matched to a gene: 4. For the CDR3, the DNA is TGTGCCAGTAGTATCCGGACAGGGGAAAACACTGAAGCTTTCTTT. Its protein is CASSIRTGENTEAFF.

This clone showed up just once. V is TRBV5-1 and J is TRBJ2-5; maybe TRBD1 (5 bases). V shed 7 bases and J shed 1 base, with 14 bases lying between them. Germline V CDR1 and CDR2: SGHRS, YFSETQ. There are 14 residues in the CDR3. In DNA, the CDR3 is TGCGCCAGCGGCACAGGAACGACCCAAGAGACCCAGTACTTC. This encodes CASGTGTTQETQYF.

The chain recombines TRBV10-3 with TRBJ2-1, with D perhaps TRBD1 (7 bases). The CDR3 covers 13 residues. V dropped 11 bases and J dropped 6 bases, with 17 bases sitting between them. In germline, CDR1 is ENHRY, CDR2 SYGVKD. The CDR3 here is CALQAQGGNEQFF. Written as DNA, the CDR3 is TGTGCCTTACAGGCGCAGGGGGGCAATGAGCAGTTCTTC.

This clone was recorded once. CDR3 nucleotides: TGTGCCAGTATGGGAAGTTTCTATGAGCAGTTCTTC. Protein product: CASMGSFYEQFF. This chain connects TRBV19 to TRBJ2-1; D unclear. Per the germline V gene, CDR1 is LNHDA and CDR2 is SQIVND (reference sequence). Trimming pared 7 bases from V and 8 bases from J, leaving 12 bases between. CDR3 size: 12 residues.

The chain has TRBV5-1 and TRBJ1-3; D is uncertain. The CDR3 is made up of 15 amino acids. Deletions cut 0 bases from V and 0 bases from J, with 7 bases between. CDR1 and CDR2 from the germline V gene are SGHRS and YFSETQ. In DNA, the CDR3 is TGCGCCAGCAGCTTGGCCGGGAGCTCTGGAAACACCATATATTTT. Translation: CASSLAGSSGNTIYF.

J is TRBJ2-2 and V is TRBV5-1, with D maybe TRBD1 (6 bases). Germline-derived CDR1 and CDR2 are SGHRS and YFSETQ. The ends were cut back, 6 bases at V and 3 bases at J, with 15 bases in the middle. The CDR3 length is 15 residues. The CDR3, as DNA: TGCGCCAGCACCCTGATGGGGGCGGACACCGGGGAGCTGTTTTTT. It is translated as CASTLMGADTGELFF.